This T cell receptor beta chain comes out of a study of T cell changes during pregnancy in multiple sclerosis. The protocol was immunoSEQ multiplex PCR, while the TCRdb copy is restricted to in-frame clones and leaves out a portion. The table records around 96,000 clones, 90% to 95% of them present only once. V lost 5 bases, J lost 3 bases, and 4 bases stayed unmatched. Germline CDR1 and CDR2: MDHEN and SYDVKM. This CDR3 spans 13 amino acids. V is TRBV28 and J is TRBJ2-7; 7 nucleotides align to TRBD1. This TCR was sampled from a female donor with multiple sclerosis, enrolled in a pregnancy study. This sample comprised peripheral blood, obtained in the third trimester of pregnancy. CDR3 loop: CASSKGQYYEQYF. The DNA of the CDR3 is TGTGCCAGCAGTAAGGGACAGTACTACGAGCAGTACTTC.